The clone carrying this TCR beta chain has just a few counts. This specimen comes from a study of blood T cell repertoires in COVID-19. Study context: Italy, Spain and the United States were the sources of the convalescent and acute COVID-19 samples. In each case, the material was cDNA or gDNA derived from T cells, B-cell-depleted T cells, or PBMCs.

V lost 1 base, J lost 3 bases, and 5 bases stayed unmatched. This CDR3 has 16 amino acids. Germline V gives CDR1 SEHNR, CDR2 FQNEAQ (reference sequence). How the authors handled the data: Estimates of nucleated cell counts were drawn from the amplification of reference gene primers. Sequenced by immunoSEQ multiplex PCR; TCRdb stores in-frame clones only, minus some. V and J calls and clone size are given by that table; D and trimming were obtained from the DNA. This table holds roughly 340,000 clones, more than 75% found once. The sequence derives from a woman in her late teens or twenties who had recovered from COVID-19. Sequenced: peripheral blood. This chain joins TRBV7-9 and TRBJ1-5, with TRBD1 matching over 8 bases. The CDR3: CASSLVTGGFNQPQHF. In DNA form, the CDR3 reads TGTGCCAGCAGCTTAGTAACAGGGGGGTTCAATCAGCCCCAGCATTTT.